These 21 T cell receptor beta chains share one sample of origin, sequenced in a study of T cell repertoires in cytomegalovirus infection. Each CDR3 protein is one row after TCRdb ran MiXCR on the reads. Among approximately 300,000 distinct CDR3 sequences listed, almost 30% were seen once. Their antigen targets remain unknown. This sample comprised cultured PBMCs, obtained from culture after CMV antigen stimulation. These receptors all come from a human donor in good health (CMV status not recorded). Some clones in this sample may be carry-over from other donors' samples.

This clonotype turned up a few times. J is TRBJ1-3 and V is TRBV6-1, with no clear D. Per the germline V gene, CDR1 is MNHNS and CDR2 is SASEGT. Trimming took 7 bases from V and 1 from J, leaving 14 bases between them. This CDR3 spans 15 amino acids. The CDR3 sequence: CASTGGRTSGNTIYF. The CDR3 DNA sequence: TGTGCCAGCACCGGAGGACGGACTTCTGGAAACACCATATATTTT.

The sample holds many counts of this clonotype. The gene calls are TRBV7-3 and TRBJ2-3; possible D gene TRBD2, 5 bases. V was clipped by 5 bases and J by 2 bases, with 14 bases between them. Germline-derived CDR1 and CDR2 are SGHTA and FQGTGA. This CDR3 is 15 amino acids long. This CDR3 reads CASSPRTGPTDTQYF. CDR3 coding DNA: TGTGCCAGCAGCCCCCGGACTGGGCCCACAGATACGCAGTATTTT.

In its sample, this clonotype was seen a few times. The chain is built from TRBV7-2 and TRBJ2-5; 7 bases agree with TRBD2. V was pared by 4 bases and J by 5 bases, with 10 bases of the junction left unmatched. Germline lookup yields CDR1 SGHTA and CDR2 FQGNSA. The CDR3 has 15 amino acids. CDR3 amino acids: CASSWGGSGVETQYF. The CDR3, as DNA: TGTGCCAGCAGCTGGGGAGGGAGCGGGGTTGAGACCCAGTACTTC.

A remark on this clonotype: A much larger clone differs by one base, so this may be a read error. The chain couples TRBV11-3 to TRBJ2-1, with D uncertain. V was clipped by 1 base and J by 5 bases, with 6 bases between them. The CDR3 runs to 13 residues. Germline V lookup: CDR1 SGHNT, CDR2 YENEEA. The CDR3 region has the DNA TGTGCCAGCAGCTTAGGAGTGGACAATGAGCAGTTCTTC. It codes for CASSLGVDNEQFF.

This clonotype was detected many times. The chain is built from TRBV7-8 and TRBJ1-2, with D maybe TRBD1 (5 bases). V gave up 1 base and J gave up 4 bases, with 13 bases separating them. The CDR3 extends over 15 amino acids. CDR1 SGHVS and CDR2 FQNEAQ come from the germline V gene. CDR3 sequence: CASSLGGPGAYGYTF. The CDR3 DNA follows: TGTGCCAGCAGCTTAGGGGGCCCGGGAGCCTATGGCTACACCTTC.

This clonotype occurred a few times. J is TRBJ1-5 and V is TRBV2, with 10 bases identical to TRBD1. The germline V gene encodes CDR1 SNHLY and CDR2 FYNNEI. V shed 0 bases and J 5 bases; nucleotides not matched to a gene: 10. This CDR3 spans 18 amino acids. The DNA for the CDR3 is TGTGCCAGCAGTGAAGCGTATAAGGGGACAGGGGACGATCAGCCCCAGCATTTT. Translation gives CASSEAYKGTGDDQPQHF.

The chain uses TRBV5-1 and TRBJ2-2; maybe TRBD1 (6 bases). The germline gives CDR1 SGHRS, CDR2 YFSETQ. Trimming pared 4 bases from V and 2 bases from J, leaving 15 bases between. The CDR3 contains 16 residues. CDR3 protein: CASSISGTSNTGELFF. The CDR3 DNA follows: TGCGCCAGCAGCATCTCCGGGACAAGCAACACCGGGGAGCTGTTTTTT.

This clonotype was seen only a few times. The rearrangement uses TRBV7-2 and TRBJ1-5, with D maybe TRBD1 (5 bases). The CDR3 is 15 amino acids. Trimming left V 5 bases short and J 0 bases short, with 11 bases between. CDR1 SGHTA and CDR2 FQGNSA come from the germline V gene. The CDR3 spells CASSPRGNSNQPQHF. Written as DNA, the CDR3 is TGTGCCAGCAGCCCTAGGGGAAATAGCAATCAGCCCCAGCATTTT.

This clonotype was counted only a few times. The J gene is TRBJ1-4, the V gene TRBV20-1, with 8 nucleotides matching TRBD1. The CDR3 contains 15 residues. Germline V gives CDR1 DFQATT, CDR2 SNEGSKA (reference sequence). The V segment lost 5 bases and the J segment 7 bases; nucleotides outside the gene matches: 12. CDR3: CSASNSGTGSEKLFF. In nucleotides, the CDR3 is TGCAGTGCTTCCAATTCCGGGACAGGCAGTGAAAAACTGTTTTTT.

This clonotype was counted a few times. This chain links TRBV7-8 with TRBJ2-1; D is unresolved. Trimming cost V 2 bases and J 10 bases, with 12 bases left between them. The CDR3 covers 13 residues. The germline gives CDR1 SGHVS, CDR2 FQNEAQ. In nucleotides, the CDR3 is TGTGCCAGCAGCTTAAAACCAACGGAGGAGCAGTTCTTC. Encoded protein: CASSLKPTEEQFF.

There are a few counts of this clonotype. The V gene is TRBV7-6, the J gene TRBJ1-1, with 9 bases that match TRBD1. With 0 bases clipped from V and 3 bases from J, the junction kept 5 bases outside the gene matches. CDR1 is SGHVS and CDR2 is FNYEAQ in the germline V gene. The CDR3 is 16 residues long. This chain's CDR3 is CASSLAGQGRYTEAFF. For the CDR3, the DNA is TGTGCCAGCAGCTTAGCCGGACAGGGGAGGTACACTGAAGCTTTCTTT.

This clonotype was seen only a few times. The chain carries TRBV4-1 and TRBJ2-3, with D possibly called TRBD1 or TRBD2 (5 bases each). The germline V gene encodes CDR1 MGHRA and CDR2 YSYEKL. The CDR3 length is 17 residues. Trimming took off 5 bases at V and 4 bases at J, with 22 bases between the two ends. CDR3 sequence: CASSSAGHPRGADTQYF. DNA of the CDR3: TGCGCCAGCAGCTCAGCAGGACACCCACGAGGGGCAGATACGCAGTATTTT.

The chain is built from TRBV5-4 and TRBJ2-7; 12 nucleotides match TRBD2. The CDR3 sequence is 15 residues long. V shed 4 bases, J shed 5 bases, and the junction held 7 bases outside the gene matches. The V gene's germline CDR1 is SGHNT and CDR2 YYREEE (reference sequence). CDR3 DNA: TGTGCCAGCAGCCCAGCTAGCGGGGGGGCCCACGAGCAGTACTTC. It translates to CASSPASGGAHEQYF.

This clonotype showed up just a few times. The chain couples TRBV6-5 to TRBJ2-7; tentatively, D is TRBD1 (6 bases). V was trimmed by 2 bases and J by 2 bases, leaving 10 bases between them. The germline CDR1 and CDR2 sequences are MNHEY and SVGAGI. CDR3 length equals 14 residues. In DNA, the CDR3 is TGTGCCAGCAGTTACGGCAGGGGTCCCTACGAGCAGTACTTC. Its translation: CASSYGRGPYEQYF.

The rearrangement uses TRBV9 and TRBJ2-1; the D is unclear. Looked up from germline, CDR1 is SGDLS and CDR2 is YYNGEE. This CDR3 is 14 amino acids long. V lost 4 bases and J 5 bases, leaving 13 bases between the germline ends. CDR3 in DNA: TGTGCCAGCAGCCTACTCGGAGCAGACAATGAGCAGTTCTTC. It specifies CASSLLGADNEQFF.

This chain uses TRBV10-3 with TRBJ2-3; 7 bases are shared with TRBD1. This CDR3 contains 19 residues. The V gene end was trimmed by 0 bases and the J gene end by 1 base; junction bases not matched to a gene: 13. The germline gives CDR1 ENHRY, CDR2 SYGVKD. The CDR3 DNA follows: TGTGCCATCAGTGAGTCCCTTGGGGTAGGGGGCGAACGCACAGATACGCAGTATTTT. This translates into CAISESLGVGGERTDTQYF.

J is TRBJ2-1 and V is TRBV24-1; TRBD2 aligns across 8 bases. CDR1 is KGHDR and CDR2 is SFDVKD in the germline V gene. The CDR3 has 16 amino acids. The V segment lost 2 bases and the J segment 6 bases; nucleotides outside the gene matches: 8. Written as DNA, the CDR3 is TGTGCCACCAGTGATTATCTCAGCGGGAGTCTCAATGAGCAGTTCTTC. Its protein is CATSDYLSGSLNEQFF.

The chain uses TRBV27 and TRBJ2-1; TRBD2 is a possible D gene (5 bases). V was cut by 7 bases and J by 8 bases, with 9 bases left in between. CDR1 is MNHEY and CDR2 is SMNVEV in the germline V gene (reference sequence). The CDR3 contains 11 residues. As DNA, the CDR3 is TGTGCCAGCACCGGAGGAGATGAGCAGTTCTTC. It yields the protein CASTGGDEQFF.

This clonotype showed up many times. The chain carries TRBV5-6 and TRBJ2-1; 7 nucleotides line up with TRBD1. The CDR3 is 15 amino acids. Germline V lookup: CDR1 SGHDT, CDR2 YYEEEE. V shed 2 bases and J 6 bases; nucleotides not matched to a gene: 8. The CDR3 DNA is TGTGCCAGCAGCTTAACAGGGGTATACACCAATGAGCAGTTCTTC. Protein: CASSLTGVYTNEQFF.

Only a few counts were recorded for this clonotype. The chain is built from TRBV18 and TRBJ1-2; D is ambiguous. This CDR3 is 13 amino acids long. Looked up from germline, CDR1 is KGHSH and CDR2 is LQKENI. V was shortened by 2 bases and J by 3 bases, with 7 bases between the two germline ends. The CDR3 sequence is CASSPNGYYGYTF. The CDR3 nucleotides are TGTGCCAGCTCACCAAACGGATACTATGGCTACACCTTC.

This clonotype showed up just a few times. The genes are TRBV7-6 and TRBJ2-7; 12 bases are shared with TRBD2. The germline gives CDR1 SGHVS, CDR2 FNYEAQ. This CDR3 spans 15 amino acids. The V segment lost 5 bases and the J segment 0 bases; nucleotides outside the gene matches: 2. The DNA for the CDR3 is TGTGCCAGCAGCCGGACTAGCGGGATCTCCTACGAGCAGTACTTC. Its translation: CASSRTSGISYEQYF.